This TCR beta chain was obtained from a study of blood T cell repertoires in COVID-19. Background on the study: Italy, Spain and the United States were the sources of the convalescent and acute COVID-19 samples.

In the authors' methods: Reference gene primer amplification yielded estimated nucleated cell counts. Only in-frame clones appear in the TCRdb table, and some are missing; sequencing was by immunoSEQ multiplex PCR. That table gives V, J and clone size, and the DNA gave D and trimming. The data hold about 220,000 clones, with roughly 80% observed a single time. The Seattle site enrolled patients during active infection and followed them longitudinally. This CDR3 comprises 14 residues. CDR1 is LNHDA and CDR2 is SQIVND in the germline V gene (reference sequence). Trimming pared 6 bases from V and 2 bases from J, leaving 14 bases between.

The receptor was isolated from a woman in her seventies with COVID-19, enrolled during active disease. The chain employs TRBV19 and TRBJ2-7, with TRBD2 as a possible D gene (5 bases). Specimen: peripheral blood. The CDR3 sequence: CASRAVQTPYEQYF. Here the CDR3 DNA reads TGTGCCAGTAGAGCGGTACAGACACCCTACGAGCAGTACTTC.